The entry below gives a single T cell receptor beta chain sequence along with its context. The data are from a study of T cells in Graves' hyperthyroidism and ophthalmopathy. Amplification of TCR beta CDR3 regions used RNA as the template. HTBI primers were employed in a first-round RT-PCR of the TCR CDR3. One entry per CDR3 protein results from TCRdb running MiXCR on the multiplex PCR reads. The table records more than 650,000 distinct CDR3 sequences, roughly 15% of them present only once. Exclusion of a patient resulted from uncontrolled infection, other autoimmune disease, pregnancy or lactation. V was cut by 5 bases and J by 8 bases, with 21 bases left in between. The CDR3 length is 15 residues. Germline assignment: CDR1 LNHDA and CDR2 SQIVND (reference sequence).

The V call is TRBV19, the J call TRBJ1-1; D possibly corresponds to TRBD1 (6 bases). Sequencing input: blood. This clonotype originated in a woman between 18 and 29 years old with Graves' hyperthyroidism. The CDR3 DNA reads as TGTGCCAGTAGTCCACTGGCGGGAGGGGGTTTCGAAGCTTTCTTT. Translation: CASSPLAGGGFEAFF.